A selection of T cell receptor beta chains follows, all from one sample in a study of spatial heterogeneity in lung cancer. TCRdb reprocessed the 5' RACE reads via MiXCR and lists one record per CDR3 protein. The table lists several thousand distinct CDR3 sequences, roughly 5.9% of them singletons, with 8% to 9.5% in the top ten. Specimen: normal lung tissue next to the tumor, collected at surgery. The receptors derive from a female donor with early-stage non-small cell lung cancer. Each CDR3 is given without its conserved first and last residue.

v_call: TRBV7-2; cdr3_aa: ASSPAADTQY
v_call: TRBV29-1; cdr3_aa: SVGISGYEQY
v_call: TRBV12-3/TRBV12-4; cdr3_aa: ASSPAARNTGELF
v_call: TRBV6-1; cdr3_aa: ASSPGQEYYGYT
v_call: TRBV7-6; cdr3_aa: ASSLEGLNTEAF
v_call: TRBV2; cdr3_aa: ASSFTGFTEKLF
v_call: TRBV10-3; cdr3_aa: AISELAGVREQF
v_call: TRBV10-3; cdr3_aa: ATATSGSYNEQF
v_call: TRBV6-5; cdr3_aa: ASRKAYEQY
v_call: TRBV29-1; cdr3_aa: SAYGSGSRYNEQF
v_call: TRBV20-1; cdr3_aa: SPDRNYGYT
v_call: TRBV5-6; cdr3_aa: ASSQTGYEQY
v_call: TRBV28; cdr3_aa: ASSLRTGGPADTQY
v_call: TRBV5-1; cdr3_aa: ASSAYSSGAGTDTQY
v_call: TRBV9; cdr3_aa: ASSVGSRVDSPLH
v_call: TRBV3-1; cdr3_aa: ASSLGQVGGNEQY
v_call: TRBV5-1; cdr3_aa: ASSADRPTGELF
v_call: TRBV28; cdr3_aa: ASSLSGGVGYGYT
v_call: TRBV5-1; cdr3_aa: ASSPAEVNYGYT
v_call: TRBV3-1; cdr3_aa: ASSSGNSNQPQH
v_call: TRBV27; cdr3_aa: ASILRAHNGADTQY
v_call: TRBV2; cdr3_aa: ASNRGDGYT
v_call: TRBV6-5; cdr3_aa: ASRLAGGSGANVLT
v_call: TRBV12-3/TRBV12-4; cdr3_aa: ASRRWADTGELF
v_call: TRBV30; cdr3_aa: AWSSGRRAF
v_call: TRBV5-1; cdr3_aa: ASSRGLAGGPNEQF
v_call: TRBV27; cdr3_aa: ASSLWTSGLDEQF
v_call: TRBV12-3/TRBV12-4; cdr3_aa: ASGDGTSGLQETQY
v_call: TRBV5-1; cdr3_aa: ASSLVGENTGELF
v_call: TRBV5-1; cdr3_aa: ASSFGTGGSYEQY
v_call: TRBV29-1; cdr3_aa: SVLKGLAGTYNEQF
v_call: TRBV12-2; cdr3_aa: ASRKRAGTGNQPQH
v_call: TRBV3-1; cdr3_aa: ASSQIGALEAF
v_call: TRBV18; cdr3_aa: ASSPGFGNSPLH
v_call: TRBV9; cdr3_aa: ASSVAPAGGEDTQY